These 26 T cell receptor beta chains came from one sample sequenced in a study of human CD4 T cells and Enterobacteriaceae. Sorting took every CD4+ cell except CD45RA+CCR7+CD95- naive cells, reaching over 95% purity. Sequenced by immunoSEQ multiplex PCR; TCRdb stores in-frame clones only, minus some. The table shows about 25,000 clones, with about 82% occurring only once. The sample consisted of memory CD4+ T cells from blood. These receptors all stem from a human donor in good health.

The CDR3 spells CASSRNQLAGGGELFF. The CDR3 DNA reads TGTGCCAGCAGCCGAAACCAACTAGCGGGGGGCGGGGAGCTGTTTTTT. The chain carries TRBV11-2 and TRBJ2-2, with TRBD2 matching 12 bases. This CDR3 region has 16 residues. Germline trimming cut 5 bases from V and 7 bases from J; bases unmatched to any gene: 8. The germline gives CDR1 SGHAT, CDR2 FQNNGV. The whole variable domain, remainder taken from reference TRBV11-2 and TRBJ2-2, is EAGVAQSPRYKIIEKRQSVAFWCNPISGHATLYWYQQILGQGPKLLIQFQNNGVVDDSQLPKDRFSAERLKGVDSTLKIQPAKLEDSAVYLCASSRNQLAGGGELFFGEGSRLTVL.

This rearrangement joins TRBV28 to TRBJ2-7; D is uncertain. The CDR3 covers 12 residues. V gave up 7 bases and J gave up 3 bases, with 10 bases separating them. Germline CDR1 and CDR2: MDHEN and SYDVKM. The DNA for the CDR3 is TGTGCCAGCAAAGGGCAGCTCTACGAGCAGTACTTC. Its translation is CASKGQLYEQYF.

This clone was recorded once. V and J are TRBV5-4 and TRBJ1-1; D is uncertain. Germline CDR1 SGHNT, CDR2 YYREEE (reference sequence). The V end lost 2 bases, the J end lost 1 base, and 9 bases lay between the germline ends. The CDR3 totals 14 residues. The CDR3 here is CASSFRETNTEAFF. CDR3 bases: TGTGCCAGCAGCTTCCGGGAAACGAACACTGAAGCTTTCTTT. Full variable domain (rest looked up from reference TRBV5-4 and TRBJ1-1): ETGVTQSPTHLIKTRGQQVTLRCSSQSGHNTVSWYQQALGQGPQFIFQYYREEENGRGNFPPRFSGLQFPNYSSELNVNALELDDSALYLCASSFRETNTEAFFGQGTRLTVV.

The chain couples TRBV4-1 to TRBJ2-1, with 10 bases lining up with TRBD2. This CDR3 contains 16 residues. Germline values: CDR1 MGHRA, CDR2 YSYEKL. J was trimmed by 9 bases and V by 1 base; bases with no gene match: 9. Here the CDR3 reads CASSQGGAGGRFEQFF. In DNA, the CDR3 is TGCGCCAGCAGCCAAGGGGGAGCGGGGGGGCGGTTTGAGCAGTTCTTC.

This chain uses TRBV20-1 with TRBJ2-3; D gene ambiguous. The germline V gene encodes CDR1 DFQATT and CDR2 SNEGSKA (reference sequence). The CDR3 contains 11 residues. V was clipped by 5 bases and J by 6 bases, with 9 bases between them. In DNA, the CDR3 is TGCAGTGCTGGCCCAAGGGATACGCAGTATTTT. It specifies CSAGPRDTQYF.

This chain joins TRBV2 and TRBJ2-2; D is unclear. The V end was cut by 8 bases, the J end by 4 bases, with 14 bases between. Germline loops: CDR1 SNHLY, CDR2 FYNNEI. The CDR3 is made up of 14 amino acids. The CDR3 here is CASGDELSTGELFF. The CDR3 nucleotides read TGTGCCAGCGGCGACGAGCTTAGCACCGGGGAGCTGTTTTTT. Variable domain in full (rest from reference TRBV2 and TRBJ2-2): EPEVTQTPSHQVTQMGQEVILRCVPISNHLYFYWYRQILGQKVEFLVSFYNNEISEKSEIFDDQFSVERPDGSNFTLKIRSTKLEDSAMYFCASGDELSTGELFFGEGSRLTVL.

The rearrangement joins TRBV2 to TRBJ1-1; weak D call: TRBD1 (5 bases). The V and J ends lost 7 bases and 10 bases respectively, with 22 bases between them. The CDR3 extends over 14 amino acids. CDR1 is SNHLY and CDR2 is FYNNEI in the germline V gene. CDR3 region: CASMSVGDLRRAFF. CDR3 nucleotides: TGTGCCAGCATGTCGGTCGGGGACCTTCGGCGAGCTTTCTTT.

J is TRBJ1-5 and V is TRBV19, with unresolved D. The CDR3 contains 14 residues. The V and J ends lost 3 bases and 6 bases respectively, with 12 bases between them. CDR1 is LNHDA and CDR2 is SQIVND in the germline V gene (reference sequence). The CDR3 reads CASSIQGDGQPQHF. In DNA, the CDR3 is TGTGCCAGTAGTATCCAAGGAGATGGTCAGCCCCAGCATTTT.

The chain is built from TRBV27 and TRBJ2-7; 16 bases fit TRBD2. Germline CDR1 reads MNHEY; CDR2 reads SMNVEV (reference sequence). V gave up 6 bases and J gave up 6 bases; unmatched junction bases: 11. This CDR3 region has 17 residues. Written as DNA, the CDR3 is TGTGCCAGCAGCTCCGGGACTAGCGGGGGGGCAGCACCCGAGCAGTACTTC. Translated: CASSSGTSGGAAPEQYF.

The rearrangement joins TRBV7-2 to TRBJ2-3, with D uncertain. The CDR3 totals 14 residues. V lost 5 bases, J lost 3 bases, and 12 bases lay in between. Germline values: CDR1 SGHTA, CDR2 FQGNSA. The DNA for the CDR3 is TGTGCCAGCAGCCCTTATCTAGAAACAGATACGCAGTATTTT. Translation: CASSPYLETDTQYF.

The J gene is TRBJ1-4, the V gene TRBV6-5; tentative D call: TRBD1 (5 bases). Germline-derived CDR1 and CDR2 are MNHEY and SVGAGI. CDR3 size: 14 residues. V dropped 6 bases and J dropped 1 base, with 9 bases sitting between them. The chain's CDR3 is CASRATVTNEKLFF. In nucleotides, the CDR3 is TGTGCCAGCAGGGCGACAGTAACTAATGAAAAACTGTTTTTT.

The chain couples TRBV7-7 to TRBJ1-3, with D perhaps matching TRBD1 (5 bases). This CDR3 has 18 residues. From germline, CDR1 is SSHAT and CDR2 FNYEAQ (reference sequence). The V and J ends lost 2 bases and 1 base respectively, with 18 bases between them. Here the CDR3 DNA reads TGTGCCAGCAGCTTAATTGACAGTTTCCCTGGATCTGGAAACACCATATATTTT. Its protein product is CASSLIDSFPGSGNTIYF. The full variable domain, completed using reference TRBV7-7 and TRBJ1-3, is GAGVSQSPRYKVTKRGQDVTLRCDPISSHATLYWYQQALGQGPEFLTYFNYEAQPDKSGLPSDRFSAERPEGSISTLTIQRTEQRDSAMYRCASSLIDSFPGSGNTIYFGEGSWLTVV.

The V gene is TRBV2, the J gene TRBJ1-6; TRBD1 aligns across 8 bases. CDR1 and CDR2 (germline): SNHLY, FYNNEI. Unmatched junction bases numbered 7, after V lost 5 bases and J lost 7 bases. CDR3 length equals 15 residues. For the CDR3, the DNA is TGTGCCAGCAGTTTGGACAGGGCTTACAATTCACCCCTCCACTTT. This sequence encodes CASSLDRAYNSPLHF.

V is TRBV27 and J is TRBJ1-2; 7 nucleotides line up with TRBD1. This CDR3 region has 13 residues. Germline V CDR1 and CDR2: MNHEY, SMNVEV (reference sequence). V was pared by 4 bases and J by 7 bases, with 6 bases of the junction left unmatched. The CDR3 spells CASSYDRVGGYTF. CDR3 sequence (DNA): TGTGCCAGCAGTTATGACAGGGTTGGTGGCTACACCTTC.

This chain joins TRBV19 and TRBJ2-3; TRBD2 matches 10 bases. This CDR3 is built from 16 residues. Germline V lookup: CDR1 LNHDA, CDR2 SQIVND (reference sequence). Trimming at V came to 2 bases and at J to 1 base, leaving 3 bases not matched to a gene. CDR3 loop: CASSIRSGGGTDTQYF. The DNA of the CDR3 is TGTGCCAGTAGTATACGAAGCGGGGGGGGCACAGATACGCAGTATTTT. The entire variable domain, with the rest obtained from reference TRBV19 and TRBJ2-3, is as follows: DGGITQSPKYLFRKEGQNVTLSCEQNLNHDAMYWYRQDPGQGLRLIYYSQIVNDFQKGDIAEGYSVSREKKESFPLTVTSAQKNPTAFYLCASSIRSGGGTDTQYFGPGTRLTVL.

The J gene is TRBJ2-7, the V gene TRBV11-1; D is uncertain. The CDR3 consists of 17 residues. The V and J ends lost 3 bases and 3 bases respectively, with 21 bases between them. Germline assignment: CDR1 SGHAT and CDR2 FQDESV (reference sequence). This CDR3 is CASSLSKSPGRNYEQYF. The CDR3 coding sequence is TGTGCCAGCAGCTTGTCCAAATCTCCGGGCAGAAACTACGAGCAGTACTTC.

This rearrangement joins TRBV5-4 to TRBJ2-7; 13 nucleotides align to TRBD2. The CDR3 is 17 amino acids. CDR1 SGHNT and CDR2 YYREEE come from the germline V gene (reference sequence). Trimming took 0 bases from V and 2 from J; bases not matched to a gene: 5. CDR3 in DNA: TGTGCCAGCAGCTTGGCGGGACTAGCGGGAATCACCTACGAGCAGTACTTC. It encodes CASSLAGLAGITYEQYF.

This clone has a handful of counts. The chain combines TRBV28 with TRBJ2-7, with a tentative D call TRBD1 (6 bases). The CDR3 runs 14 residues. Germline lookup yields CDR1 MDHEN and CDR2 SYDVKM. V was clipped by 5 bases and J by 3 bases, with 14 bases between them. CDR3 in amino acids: CASSNRDKNYEQYF. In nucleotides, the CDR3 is TGTGCCAGCAGTAACCGGGACAAGAACTACGAGCAGTACTTC.

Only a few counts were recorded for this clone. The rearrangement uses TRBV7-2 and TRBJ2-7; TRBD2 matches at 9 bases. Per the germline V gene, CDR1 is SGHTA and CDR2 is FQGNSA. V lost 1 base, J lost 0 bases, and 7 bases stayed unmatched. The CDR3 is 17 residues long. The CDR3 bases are TGTGCCAGCAGCTTAGGTTCCCGCGGGGGGGGCTCCTACGAGCAGTACTTC. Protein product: CASSLGSRGGGSYEQYF.

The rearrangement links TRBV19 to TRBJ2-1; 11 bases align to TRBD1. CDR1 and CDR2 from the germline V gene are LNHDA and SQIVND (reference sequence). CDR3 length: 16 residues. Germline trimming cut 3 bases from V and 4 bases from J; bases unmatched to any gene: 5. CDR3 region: CASSMSRDRGYNEQFF. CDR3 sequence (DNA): TGTGCCAGTAGTATGTCCCGGGACAGGGGGTACAATGAGCAGTTCTTC.

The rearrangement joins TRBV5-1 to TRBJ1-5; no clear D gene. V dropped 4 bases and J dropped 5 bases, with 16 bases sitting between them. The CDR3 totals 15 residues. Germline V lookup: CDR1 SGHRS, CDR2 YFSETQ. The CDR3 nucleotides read TGCGCCAGCAGCCAGGACGGGTTAAGGGATCAGCCCCAGCATTTT. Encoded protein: CASSQDGLRDQPQHF.

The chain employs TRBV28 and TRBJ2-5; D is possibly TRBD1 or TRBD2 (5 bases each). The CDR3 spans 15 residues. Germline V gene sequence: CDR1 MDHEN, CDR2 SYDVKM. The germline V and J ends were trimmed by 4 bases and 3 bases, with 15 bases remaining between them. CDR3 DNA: TGTGCCAGCAGTTCCCCCGGGACCTCAAAAGAGACCCAGTACTTC. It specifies CASSSPGTSKETQYF.

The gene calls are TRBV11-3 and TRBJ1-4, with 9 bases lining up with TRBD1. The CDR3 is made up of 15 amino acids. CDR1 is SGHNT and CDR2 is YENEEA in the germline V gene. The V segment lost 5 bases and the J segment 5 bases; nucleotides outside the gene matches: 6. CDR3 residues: CASSVSGTGNEKLFF. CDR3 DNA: TGTGCCAGCAGCGTCTCCGGGACAGGGAATGAAAAACTGTTTTTT.

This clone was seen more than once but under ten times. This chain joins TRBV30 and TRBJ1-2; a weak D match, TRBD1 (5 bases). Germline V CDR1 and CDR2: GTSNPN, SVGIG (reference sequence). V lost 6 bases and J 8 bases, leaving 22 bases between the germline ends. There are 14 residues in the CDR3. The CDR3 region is CACNPLGPMKGYTF. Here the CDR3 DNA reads TGTGCCTGTAACCCTCTGGGGCCTATGAAGGGCTACACCTTC.

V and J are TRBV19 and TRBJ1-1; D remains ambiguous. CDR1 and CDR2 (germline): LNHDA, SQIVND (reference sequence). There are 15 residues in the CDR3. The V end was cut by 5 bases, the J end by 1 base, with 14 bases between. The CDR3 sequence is CASSFLGMGNTEAFF. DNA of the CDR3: TGTGCCAGTAGTTTTCTTGGGATGGGGAACACTGAAGCTTTCTTT.

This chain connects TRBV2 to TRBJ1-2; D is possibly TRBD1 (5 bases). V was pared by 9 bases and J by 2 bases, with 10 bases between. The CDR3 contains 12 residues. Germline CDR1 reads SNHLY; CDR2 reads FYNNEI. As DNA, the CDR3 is TGTGCCAGTTCTAGGGACAACTATGGCTACACCTTC. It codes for CASSRDNYGYTF.